Below, one T cell receptor (beta chain) is given with its context. Its antigen remains unidentified. No clone much larger than this one lies a single base away; base qualities are absent. The immunoSEQ Assay, a bias-controlled multiplex PCR, was used to amplify TCRbeta CDR3 regions from genomic DNA. As for how the authors treated the data: The number of nucleated cells in each sample was estimated from the amplification of reference gene primers within the assay. To quantify the absolute abundance of each unique TCRbeta CDR3 rearrangement, sequence reads were collapsed and filtered. For each sample, productive Simpson clonality was calculated as the square root of Simpson's diversity index across productive rearrangements. TCRdb took this table from immuneACCESS and kept in-frame rearrangements with V and J called. Such tables lack part of the clones; where checked against another copy, unresolved V genes explain under half of the gap, and the rest is unexplained. V, J and clone size reflect that table, while D and trimming were determined from the DNA. Present in this sample are 250,000 to 350,000 clones, about nine tenths of which were seen just once. The ten largest make up about 3% of the sample.

This entry belongs to a study of blood T cell repertoires in COVID-19 (dated by TCRdb to about 2020). Regarding the complete study: Collaborator samples came from the United States, Italy and Spain and covered acute and convalescent phases of COVID-19. Sample metadata almost always included a de-identified subject ID, COVID-19 status, age in years and sex. The material from the prospective study consisted of cDNA or gDNA derived from T cells, B-cell-depleted T cells, or PBMCs. The repertoires were released in a freely available public database intended as a resource for research on the immune response to SARS-CoV-2. The samples were drawn from the first 160 participants of the ongoing ImmuneRACE study and from 1,254 subjects provided by 6 global collaborators. Where available, HLA class I and class II types were taken from metadata supplied by the sample provider and were not determined by assay-based typing. The dataset comprised deeply sampled blood TCRbeta repertoires from subjects exposed to, actively infected with, or recovered from COVID-19. General study outcomes and caveats: Clinical and demographic metadata were provided uncurated, with the amount varying by source and participant.

In the prospective study, participants were 18 to 89 years old, resided in under 30 geographic areas of the United States, and were enrolled through a virtual design. In the prospective study, cohorts were assigned on the basis of participant-reported clinical history obtained from a screening survey and a study questionnaire. Recovered participants in ImmuneRACE Cohort 3 were defined as having two consecutive negative NP/OP PCR tests, clearance from a healthcare professional, or resolution of symptoms. In the prospective study, mobile phlebotomists collected whole blood, serum and a nasopharyngeal or oropharyngeal swab from each participant. Participants in the prospective study had the option to provide additional blood draws and questionnaires over a roughly two-month period. Before DNA extraction, blood samples from the prospective study were shipped at room temperature or frozen. CDR1 and CDR2, looked up from the germline V gene, are SNHLY and FYNNEI. The CDR3 covers 14 residues, taking in both the cysteine and the phenylalanine. The CDR3 DNA has 42 bases and is translated from base 1. The junction shows trimming of 6 bases on V and 4 bases on J, and the gene matches do not reach 7 bases of it.

The sequence is built from TRBV2 and TRBJ1-1; the junction holds 8 bases that match TRBD1. The TCR originated in a woman in her forties or fifties who had recovered from COVID-19. The sample was PBMCs or T cells enriched from blood (not recorded which). The CDR3 here reads CASSPGGFGTEAFF. The bases read TGTGCCAGCAGCCCAGGGGGCTTCGGCACTGAAGCTTTCTTT. With the portions outside the CDR3 filled from the reference TRBV2 and TRBJ1-1 genes, the complete variable region becomes EPEVTQTPSHQVTQMGQEVILRCVPISNHLYFYWYRQILGQKVEFLVSFYNNEISEKSEIFDDQFSVERPDGSNFTLKIRSTKLEDSAMYFCASSPGGFGTEAFFGQGTRLTVV.